Listed below are T cell receptor beta chains from one sample, sequenced in a study of CD8 T cells in Susac syndrome. TCRdb fed the immunoSEQ multiplex PCR reads into MiXCR, producing one record per CDR3 protein. The repertoire consists of 120,000 to 150,000 distinct CDR3 sequences, with approximately 95% occurring once and the leading ten covering over 0.075%. The sequencing input was CD4+ T cells from PBMCs. The receptors were sampled from a human donor with Susac syndrome. Both conserved end residues are part of each CDR3. D genes are given only for firm matches. Clone size is given for some rows only: seen once, a few or many times, or a class if the clone is expanded.

j_call,d_call,clone_size,v_call,cdr3_aa,cdr3_nt
TRBJ2-5,TRBD2,.,TRBV9,CASSGPTSGITSETQYF,TGTGCCAGCAGCGGACCGACTAGCGGCATAACCTCGGAGACCCAGTACTTC
TRBJ1-2,.,once,TRBV29-1,CSGGGTYGYTF,TGCAGCGGGGGGGGGACCTATGGCTACACCTTC
TRBJ2-3,.,.,TRBV28,CASRGYSTDTQYF,TGTGCCAGCAGAGGTTATAGCACAGATACGCAGTATTTT
TRBJ2-7,.,.,TRBV27,CASRGSSYEQYF,TGTGCCAGCCGGGGGAGTTCCTACGAGCAGTACTTC
TRBJ2-5,.,.,TRBV20-1,CSARSTQSGHFETQYF,TGCAGTGCTAGATCCACTCAGTCGGGTCATTTTGAGACCCAGTACTTC
TRBJ2-3,TRBD2,.,TRBV29-1,CSVESGGTSGTDTQYF,TGCAGCGTTGAATCGGGGGGGACTAGCGGCACAGATACGCAGTATTTT
TRBJ1-2,TRBD1,.,TRBV6-5,CASSYTGGDYGYTF,TGTGCCAGCAGCTACACAGGGGGCGACTATGGCTACACCTTC
TRBJ2-3,.,.,TRBV13,CASSFLGRRNTDTQYF,TGTGCCAGCAGCTTCCTGGGACGCCGGAACACAGATACGCAGTATTTT
TRBJ1-1,TRBD1,.,TRBV12-3/TRBV12-4,CASTLGGQGKAFF,TGTGCCAGCACCCTAGGGGGACAGGGTAAAGCTTTCTTT
TRBJ2-3,TRBD2,.,TRBV20-1,CSATNSGRASDTQYF,TGCAGTGCTACAAATAGCGGGAGGGCCTCAGATACGCAGTATTTT
TRBJ2-1,.,.,TRBV28,CASSLQLGEQFF,TGTGCCAGCAGTCTTCAATTGGGTGAGCAGTTCTTC
TRBJ2-3,.,.,TRBV5-4,CASSPTGPLTDTQYF,TGTGCCAGCAGCCCCACAGGACCACTCACAGATACGCAGTATTTT
TRBJ1-2,.,.,TRBV4-1,CASSQGYGANYGYTF,TGCGCCAGCAGCCAAGGTTATGGAGCGAACTATGGCTACACCTTC
TRBJ2-7,.,.,TRBV7-2,CASSFEHVGEQYF,TGTGCCAGCAGCTTCGAACACGTGGGCGAGCAGTACTTC
TRBJ2-5,TRBD1,.,TRBV11-1,CASSQDREETQYF,TGTGCCAGCAGCCAAGACAGGGAAGAGACCCAGTACTTC
TRBJ1-5,TRBD1,.,TRBV20-1,CSASGQDNQPQHF,TGCAGTGCGAGCGGACAGGACAATCAGCCCCAGCATTTT
TRBJ2-3,.,.,TRBV7-2,CASTDPLDPQYF,TGTGCCAGCACCGACCCACTAGATCCGCAGTATTTT
TRBJ2-3,TRBD2,.,TRBV5-1,CASSLFRLAGGADTQYF,TGCGCCAGCAGCTTGTTTCGACTAGCGGGGGGCGCAGATACGCAGTATTTT
TRBJ2-7,.,.,TRBV3-1,CASSQVGIYEQYF,TGTGCCAGCAGCCAAGTTGGAATCTACGAGCAGTACTTC
TRBJ1-5,.,.,TRBV28,CASSLFARQPQHF,TGTGCCAGCAGTTTATTCGCGCGGCAGCCCCAGCATTTT
TRBJ2-1,.,.,TRBV4-1,CASSQEEGGSSYNEQFF,TGCGCCAGCAGCCAAGAAGAGGGGGGAAGTTCCTACAATGAGCAGTTCTTC
TRBJ1-4,.,.,TRBV18,CASSPPGFEKLFF,TGTGCCAGCTCACCACCAGGGTTTGAAAAACTGTTTTTT